The 18 T cell receptor beta chains presented below share a single source sample, sequenced in a study of T cell repertoires in cytomegalovirus infection. These receptors lack a known antigen. One entry per CDR3 protein results from TCRdb running MiXCR on the reads. This sample carries 75,000 to 100,000 distinct CDR3 sequences, 40% to 50% of them seen once, and the ten largest clones take 80% to 95%. The specimen comprised CD8+ T cells from cultured PBMCs, sampled from culture after CMV antigen stimulation. The receptors here all came from a human donor in good health (CMV status not recorded). Some clones in this sample may be carry-over from other donors' samples.

The chain couples TRBV12-3 or TRBV12-4 to TRBJ1-3; D remains ambiguous. Trimming stripped 6 bases from V and 0 bases from J, with 12 bases between. The length of the CDR3 is 15 residues. This CDR3 reads CASSPSPSSGNTIYF. CDR3 sequence (DNA): TGTGCCAGCAGCCCCTCTCCCAGCTCTGGAAACACCATATATTTT.

The chain has TRBV7-9 and TRBJ2-2; D could derive from TRBD1 or TRBD2 (5 bases each). This CDR3 is 13 amino acids long. CDR1 and CDR2 from the germline V gene are SEHNR and FQNEAQ (reference sequence). Trimming shortened V by 5 bases and J by 4 bases, and 8 bases separated the two germline ends. CDR3 sequence (DNA): TGTGCCAGCAGCGCAGGGAGCACCGGGGAGCTGTTTTTT. This codes for CASSAGSTGELFF.

This chain links TRBV20-1 with TRBJ1-1, with a possible D match to TRBD1 (5 bases). Germline V lookup: CDR1 DFQATT, CDR2 SNEGSKA (reference sequence). The CDR3 length is 14 residues. Trimming removed 3 bases at V and 4 bases at J, with 15 bases between. The CDR3 loop reads CSASLGDSGTEAFF. CDR3 in DNA: TGCAGTGCTAGTTTGGGGGATAGTGGCACTGAAGCTTTCTTT.

The chain has TRBV6-1 and TRBJ2-5, with 11 bases aligning to TRBD2. Germline V gives CDR1 MNHNS, CDR2 SASEGT. V gave up 9 bases and J gave up 5 bases; unmatched junction bases: 11. The CDR3 is 15 amino acids. CDR3 protein: CASTSGREGEETQYF. The CDR3 DNA reads TGTGCCAGTACTAGCGGGAGAGAGGGAGAGGAGACCCAGTACTTC.

V gene TRBV27 combines with J gene TRBJ2-2; D gene uncertain. This CDR3 is 13 amino acids long. CDR1 and CDR2 (germline): MNHEY, SMNVEV (reference sequence). Deletions cut 5 bases from V and 0 bases from J, with 4 bases between. CDR3 sequence (DNA): TGTGCCAGCAGTGGAGCGAACACCGGGGAGCTGTTTTTT. Translating it yields CASSGANTGELFF.

This clonotype was picked up one time. V gene TRBV11-2 combines with J gene TRBJ2-5; TRBD2 might be the D (6 bases). The CDR3 covers 14 residues. From germline, CDR1 is SGHAT and CDR2 FQNNGV. Trimming stripped 8 bases from V and 3 bases from J, with 16 bases between. The CDR3 region is CASGGAGWEETQYF. CDR3 sequence (DNA): TGTGCCAGCGGTGGGGCGGGGTGGGAAGAGACCCAGTACTTC.

This clonotype was detected a few times. The V call is TRBV6-2 or TRBV6-3, the J call TRBJ2-1; the D is unclear. Germline V gene sequence: CDR1 MNHEY, CDR2 SVGEGT. V was clipped by 6 bases and J by 3 bases, with 15 bases between them. This CDR3 contains 15 residues. CDR3 DNA: TGTGCCAGCAGACTTCTGGGCGTCCTCTACAATGAGCAGTTCTTC. Its protein product is CASRLLGVLYNEQFF.

The V call is TRBV13, the J call TRBJ2-5, with 11 bases aligning to TRBD2. The germline V gene has CDR1 PRHDT and CDR2 FYEKMQ (reference sequence). The CDR3 has 16 residues. Losses at the gene ends were 1 base for V and 7 bases for J; bases not matched to a gene: 8. The CDR3 region has the DNA TGTGCCAGCAGCTTAGAGGGACTAGCGGAGGGAGGGACCCAGTACTTC. Translation gives CASSLEGLAEGGTQYF.

This clonotype was seen a few times. V and J are TRBV27 and TRBJ2-1; 7 bases align to TRBD2. This CDR3 spans 16 amino acids. The V gene end was trimmed by 3 bases and the J gene end by 3 bases; junction bases not matched to a gene: 8. Per germline, CDR1 MNHEY and CDR2 SMNVEV (reference sequence). CDR3 sequence reads: CASSFSAGENYNEQFF. DNA of the CDR3: TGTGCCAGCAGTTTCTCGGCGGGGGAAAACTACAATGAGCAGTTCTTC.

V usage is TRBV6-1 and J usage is TRBJ2-5; 9 bases fit TRBD1. The CDR3 contains 16 residues. Germline loops: CDR1 MNHNS, CDR2 SASEGT. With 4 bases clipped from V and 2 bases from J, the junction kept 8 bases outside the gene matches. DNA for the CDR3: TGTGCCAGCAGTGGCCAGACAGGGGGGCCACAAGAGACCCAGTACTTC. It is translated as CASSGQTGGPQETQYF.

This clonotype was detected only a few times. The V and J genes are TRBV7-2 and TRBJ2-3, with 10 bases identical to TRBD1. Trimming cost V 2 bases and J 4 bases; bases outside gene matches: 12. The CDR3 runs to 18 residues. Germline loops: CDR1 SGHTA, CDR2 FQGNSA. The CDR3 protein is CASSLSWETGGTADTQYF. The CDR3 DNA is TGTGCCAGCAGCTTATCATGGGAGACAGGGGGCACGGCAGATACGCAGTATTTT.

This clonotype was observed a few times. This chain links TRBV7-9 with TRBJ2-1; D is perhaps TRBD2 (5 bases). Germline CDR1 reads SEHNR; CDR2 reads FQNEAQ (reference sequence). Deletions cut 5 bases from V and 4 bases from J, with 21 bases between. The CDR3 length is 17 residues. The CDR3 coding sequence is TGTGCCAGCAGCCCCCTAGAGGGTCCACGCATGTACAATGAGCAGTTCTTC. It codes for CASSPLEGPRMYNEQFF. Full variable domain (rest looked up from reference TRBV7-9 and TRBJ2-1): DTGVSQNPRHKITKRGQNVTFRCDPISEHNRLYWYRQTLGQGPEFLTYFQNEAQLEKSRLLSDRFSAERPKGSFSTLEIQRTEQGDSAMYLCASSPLEGPRMYNEQFFGPGTRLTVL.

The chain combines TRBV13 with TRBJ2-4, with D uncertain. V was shortened by 5 bases and J by 2 bases, with 16 bases between the two germline ends. The CDR3 covers 16 residues. Per the germline V gene, CDR1 is PRHDT and CDR2 is FYEKMQ (reference sequence). Here the CDR3 DNA reads TGTGCCAGCAGCCCCAGGTTGAGTGGGTCCAAAAACATTCAGTACTTC. Its protein product is CASSPRLSGSKNIQYF.

The chain carries TRBV6-5 and TRBJ1-5; perhaps TRBD1 as D (5 bases). This CDR3 has 16 residues. Trimming left V 5 bases short and J 4 bases short, with 18 bases between. From germline, CDR1 is MNHEY and CDR2 SVGAGI. This chain's CDR3 is CASSPRGSLGNQPQHF. The CDR3 DNA is TGTGCCAGCAGTCCCCGGGGCAGCCTGGGGAATCAGCCCCAGCATTTT.

V and J are TRBV7-9 and TRBJ2-2; tentatively, D is TRBD2 (5 bases). Trimming shortened V by 11 bases and J by 6 bases, and 19 bases separated the two germline ends. The length of the CDR3 is 14 residues. Germline V lookup: CDR1 SEHNR, CDR2 FQNEAQ (reference sequence). For the CDR3, the DNA is TGTGCCGGAGCCCCGCTAGCCGGGGCCGGGGAGCTGTTTTTT. Protein sequence: CAGAPLAGAGELFF.

This sequence joins TRBV5-5 and TRBJ1-3; D not certain. V lost 2 bases, J lost 0 bases, and 9 bases lay in between. The CDR3 covers 15 residues. Germline assignment: CDR1 SGHKS and CDR2 YYEKEE (reference sequence). The CDR3 region is CASSLSRSSGNTIYF. CDR3 in DNA: TGTGCCAGCAGCTTATCAAGGAGCTCTGGAAACACCATATATTTT.

The gene calls are TRBV20-1 and TRBJ2-7, with a tentative D call TRBD2 (6 bases). The CDR3 is made up of 14 amino acids. The V gene lost 2 bases and the J gene lost 6 bases, with 17 bases spanning the gap. CDR1 is DFQATT and CDR2 is SNEGSKA in the germline V gene (reference sequence). CDR3 sequence reads: CSARQEGPSGEQYF. CDR3 in DNA: TGCAGTGCTAGACAGGAGGGTCCATCGGGCGAGCAGTACTTC.

This clonotype has just a few counts. The chain recombines TRBV10-3 with TRBJ2-7, with D possibly being TRBD2 (5 bases). V dropped 6 bases and J dropped 3 bases, with 15 bases sitting between them. Germline V gene sequence: CDR1 ENHRY, CDR2 SYGVKD. This CDR3 contains 14 residues. The CDR3 region is CAIRPPEAGYEQYF. The CDR3, as DNA: TGTGCCATCAGGCCTCCCGAGGCGGGCTACGAGCAGTACTTC.